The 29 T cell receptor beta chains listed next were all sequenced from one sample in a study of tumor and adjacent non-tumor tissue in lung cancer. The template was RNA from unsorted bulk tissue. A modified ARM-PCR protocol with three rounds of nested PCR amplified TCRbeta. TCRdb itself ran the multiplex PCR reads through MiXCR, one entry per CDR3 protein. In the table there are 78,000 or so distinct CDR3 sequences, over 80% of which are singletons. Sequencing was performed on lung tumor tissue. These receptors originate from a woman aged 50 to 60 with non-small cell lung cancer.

CDR3 nucleotides: TGTGCCAGCATCTACCACGCCGGGATCGGGGAGCTGTTTTTT. Its translation: CASIYHAGIGELFF. The chain links TRBV6-2 or TRBV6-3 to TRBJ2-2, with D perhaps matching TRBD2 (5 bases). Trimming removed 7 bases from V and 7 bases from J, with 16 bases in between. Germline CDR1 and CDR2: MNHEY and SVGEGT. The CDR3 loop spans 14 amino acids.

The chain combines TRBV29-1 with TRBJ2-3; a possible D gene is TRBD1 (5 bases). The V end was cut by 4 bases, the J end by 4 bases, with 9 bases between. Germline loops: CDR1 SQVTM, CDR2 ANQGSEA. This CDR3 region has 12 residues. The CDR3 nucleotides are TGCAGCGTTGGGCAGGGCGCAGATACGCAGTATTTT. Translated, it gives CSVGQGADTQYF.

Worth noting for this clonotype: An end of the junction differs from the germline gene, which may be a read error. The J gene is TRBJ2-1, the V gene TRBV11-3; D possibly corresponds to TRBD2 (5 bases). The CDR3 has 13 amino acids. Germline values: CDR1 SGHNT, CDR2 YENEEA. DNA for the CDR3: TGTGTCAGCATCTTAGCAGAGGGCAATGAGCAGTTCTTC. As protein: CVSILAEGNEQFF.

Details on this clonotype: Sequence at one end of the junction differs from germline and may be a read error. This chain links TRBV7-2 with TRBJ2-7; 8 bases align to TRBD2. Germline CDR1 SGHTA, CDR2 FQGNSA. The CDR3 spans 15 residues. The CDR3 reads CAISYLAGRPYEQYF. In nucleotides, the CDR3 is TGTGCCATCAGCTACTTAGCGGGAAGACCCTACGAGCAGTACTTC.

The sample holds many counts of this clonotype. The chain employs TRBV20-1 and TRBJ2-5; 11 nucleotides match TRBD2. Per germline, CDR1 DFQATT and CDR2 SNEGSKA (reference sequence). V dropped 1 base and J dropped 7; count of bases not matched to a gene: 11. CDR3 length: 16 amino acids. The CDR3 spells CSARGEPGGTSGTQYF. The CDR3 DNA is TGCAGTGCTAGAGGAGAGCCGGGAGGGACTAGCGGGACCCAGTACTTC.

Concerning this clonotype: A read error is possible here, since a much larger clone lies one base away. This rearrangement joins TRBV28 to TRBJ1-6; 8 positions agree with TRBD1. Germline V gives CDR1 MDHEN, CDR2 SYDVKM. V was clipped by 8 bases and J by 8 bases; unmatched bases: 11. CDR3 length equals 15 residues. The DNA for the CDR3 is TGTGCCAGCGGTCTGGGACAGGTTCGGCATTCACCCCTCCACTTT. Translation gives CASGLGQVRHSPLHF.

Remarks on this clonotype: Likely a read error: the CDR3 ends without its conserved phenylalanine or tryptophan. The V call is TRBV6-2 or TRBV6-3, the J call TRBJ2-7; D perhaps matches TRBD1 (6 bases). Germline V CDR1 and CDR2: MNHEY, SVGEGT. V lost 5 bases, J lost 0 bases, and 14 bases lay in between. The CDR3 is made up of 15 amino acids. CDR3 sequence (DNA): TGTGCCAGCAGTAAAACAGGGTCCAACTCCTACGAGCAGTACTCC. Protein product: CASSKTGSNSYEQYS.

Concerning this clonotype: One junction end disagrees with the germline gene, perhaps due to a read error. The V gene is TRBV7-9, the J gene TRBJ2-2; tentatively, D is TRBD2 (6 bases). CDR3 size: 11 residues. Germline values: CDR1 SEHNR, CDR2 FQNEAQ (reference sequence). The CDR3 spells CASRILRELFF. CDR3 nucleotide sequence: TGTGCCAGCAGAATACTCCGGGAGCTTTTTTTT.

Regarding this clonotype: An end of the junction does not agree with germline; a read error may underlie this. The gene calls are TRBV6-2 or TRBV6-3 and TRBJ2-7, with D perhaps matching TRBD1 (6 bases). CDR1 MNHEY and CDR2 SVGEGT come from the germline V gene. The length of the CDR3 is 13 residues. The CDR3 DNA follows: TGCGCCAGCATGGACAGTGTCTCCTACGAGAAGTACTTC. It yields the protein CASMDSVSYEKYF.

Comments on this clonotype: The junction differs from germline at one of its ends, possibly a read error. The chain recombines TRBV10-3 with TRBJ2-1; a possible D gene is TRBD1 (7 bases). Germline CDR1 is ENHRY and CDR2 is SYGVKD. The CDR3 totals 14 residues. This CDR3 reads CAIGRGQHTIELFF. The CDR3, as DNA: TGTGCCATAGGGCGGGGACAGCATACCATTGAGCTGTTCTTC.

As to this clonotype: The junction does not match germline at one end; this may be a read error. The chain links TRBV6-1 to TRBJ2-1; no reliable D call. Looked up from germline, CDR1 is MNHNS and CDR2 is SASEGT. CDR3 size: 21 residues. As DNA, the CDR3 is TGTGCCAACAGTGAGCGCCGGTTAGACCTCTTACTCTCGATAGCCTACAATGAGCAGTTCTTC. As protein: CANSERRLDLLLSIAYNEQFF.

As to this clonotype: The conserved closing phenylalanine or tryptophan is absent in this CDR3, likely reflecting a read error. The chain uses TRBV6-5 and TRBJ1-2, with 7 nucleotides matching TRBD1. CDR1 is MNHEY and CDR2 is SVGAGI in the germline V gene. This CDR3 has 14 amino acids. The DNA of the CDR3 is TGTGCCACCCAGGACAGGCGCTCTAACTATGGTTACACCATC. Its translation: CATQDRRSNYGYTI.

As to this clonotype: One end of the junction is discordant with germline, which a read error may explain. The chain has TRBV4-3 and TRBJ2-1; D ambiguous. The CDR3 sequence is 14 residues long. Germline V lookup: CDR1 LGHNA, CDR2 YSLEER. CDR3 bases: TGCGCCAGCATCCAAGCCGTTTTAGGTGGTAAGCAGTTCTTC. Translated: CASIQAVLGGKQFF.

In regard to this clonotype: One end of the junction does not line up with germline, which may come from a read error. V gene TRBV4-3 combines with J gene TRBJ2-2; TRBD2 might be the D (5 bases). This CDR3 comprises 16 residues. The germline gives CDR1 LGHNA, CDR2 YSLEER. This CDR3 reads CASSQERSVDTGEPFF. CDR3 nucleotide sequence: TGCGCAAGCAGCCAAGAACGAAGTGTAGACACCGGGGAGCCGTTTTTT.

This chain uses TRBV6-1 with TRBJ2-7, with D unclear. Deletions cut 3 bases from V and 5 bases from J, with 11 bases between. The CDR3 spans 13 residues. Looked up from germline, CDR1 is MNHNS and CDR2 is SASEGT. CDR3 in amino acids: CASSDTRIHEQYF. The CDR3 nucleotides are TGTGCCAGCAGTGATACAAGGATCCACGAGCAGTACTTC.

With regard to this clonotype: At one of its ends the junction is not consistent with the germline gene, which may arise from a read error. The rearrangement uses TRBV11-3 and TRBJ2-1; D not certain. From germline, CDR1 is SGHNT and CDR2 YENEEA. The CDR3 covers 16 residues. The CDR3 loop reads CASSSRSESSYNEQVF. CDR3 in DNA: TGTGCCAGCAGTTCCCGGAGCGAGAGTTCCTACAATGAGCAGGTCTTC. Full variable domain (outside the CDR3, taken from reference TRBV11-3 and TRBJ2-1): EAGVVQSPRYKIIEKKQPVAFWCNPISGHNTLYWYLQNLGQGPELLIRYENEEAVDDSQLPKDRFSAERLKGVDSTLKIQPAELGDSAVYLCASSSRSESSYNEQVFGPGTRLTVL.

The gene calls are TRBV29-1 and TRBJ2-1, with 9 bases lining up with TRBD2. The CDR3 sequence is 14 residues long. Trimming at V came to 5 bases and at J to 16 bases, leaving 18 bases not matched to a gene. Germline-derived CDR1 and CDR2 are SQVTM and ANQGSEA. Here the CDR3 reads CSVSSGTGGNGHFF. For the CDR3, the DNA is TGCAGCGTTTCTAGCGGGACCGGGGGCAATGGACACTTCTTC.

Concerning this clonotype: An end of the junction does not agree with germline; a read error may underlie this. The DNA for the CDR3 is TGCGGTGCTCCCCAAAAATTGTCTAGCGGGAGGACAGATACGCAGTATTTT. Translating gives CGAPQKLSSGRTDTQYF. This sequence joins TRBV20-1 and TRBJ2-3; 11 bases fit TRBD2. Per germline, CDR1 DFQATT and CDR2 SNEGSKA (reference sequence). The CDR3 sequence is 17 residues long.

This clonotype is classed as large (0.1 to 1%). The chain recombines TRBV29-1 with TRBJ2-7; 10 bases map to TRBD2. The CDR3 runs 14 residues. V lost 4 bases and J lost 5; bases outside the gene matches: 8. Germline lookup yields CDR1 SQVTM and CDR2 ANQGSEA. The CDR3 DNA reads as TGCAGCGTTGTTCTAGCGGGAGTTTTCGACGAGCAGTACTTC. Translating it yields CSVVLAGVFDEQYF.

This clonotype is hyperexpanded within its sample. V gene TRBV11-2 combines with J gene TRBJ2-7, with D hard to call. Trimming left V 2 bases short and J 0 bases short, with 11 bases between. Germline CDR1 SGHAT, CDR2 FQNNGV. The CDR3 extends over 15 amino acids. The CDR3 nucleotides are TGTGCCAGCAGCTTATCTCCGAGTCCCTCCTACGAGCAGTACTTC. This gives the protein CASSLSPSPSYEQYF.

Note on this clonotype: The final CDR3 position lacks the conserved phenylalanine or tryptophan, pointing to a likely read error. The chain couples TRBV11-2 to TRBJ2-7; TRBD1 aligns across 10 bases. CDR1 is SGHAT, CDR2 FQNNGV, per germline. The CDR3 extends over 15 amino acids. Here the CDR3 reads CSSSFGTGVTYEQYI. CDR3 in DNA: TGTAGCAGCAGCTTCGGGACAGGGGTTACCTACGAGCAGTACATC.

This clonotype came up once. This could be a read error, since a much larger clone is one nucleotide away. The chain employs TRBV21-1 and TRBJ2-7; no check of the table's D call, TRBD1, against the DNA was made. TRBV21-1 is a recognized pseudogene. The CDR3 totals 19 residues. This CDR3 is CASSTQGGGSPLKTHEQYF. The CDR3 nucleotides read TGTGCCAGCAGCACCCAGGGGGGGGGCAGCCCGCTAAAAACCCACGAGCAGTACTTC.

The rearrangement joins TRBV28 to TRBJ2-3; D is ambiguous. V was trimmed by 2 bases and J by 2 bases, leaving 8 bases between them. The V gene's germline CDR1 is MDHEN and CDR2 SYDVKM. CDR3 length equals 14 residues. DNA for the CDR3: TGTGCCAGCAGTTTAGCACCGAACACAGATACGCAGTATTTT. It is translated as CASSLAPNTDTQYF.

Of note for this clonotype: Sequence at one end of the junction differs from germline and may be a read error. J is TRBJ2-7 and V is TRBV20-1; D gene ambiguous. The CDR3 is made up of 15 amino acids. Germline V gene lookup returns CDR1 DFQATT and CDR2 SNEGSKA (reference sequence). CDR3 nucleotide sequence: TGCAGCGCTAGATCGATCGAGCGACCCTCCTACGAGCAGTACTTC. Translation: CSARSIERPSYEQYF.

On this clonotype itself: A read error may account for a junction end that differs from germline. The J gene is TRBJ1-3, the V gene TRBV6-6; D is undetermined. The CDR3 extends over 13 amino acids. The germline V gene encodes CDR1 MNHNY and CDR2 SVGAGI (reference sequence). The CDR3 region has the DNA TGTGCCAGCATGGGAAATAAAGGAAACACCATATACTTT. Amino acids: CASMGNKGNTIYF.

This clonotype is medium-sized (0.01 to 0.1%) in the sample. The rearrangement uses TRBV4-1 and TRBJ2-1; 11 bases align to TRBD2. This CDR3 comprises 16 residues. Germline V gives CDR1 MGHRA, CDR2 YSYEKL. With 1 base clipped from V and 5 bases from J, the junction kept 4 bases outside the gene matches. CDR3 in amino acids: CASSQVVAGGNNEQFF. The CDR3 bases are TGCGCCAGCAGCCAAGTCGTAGCGGGAGGGAACAATGAGCAGTTCTTC.

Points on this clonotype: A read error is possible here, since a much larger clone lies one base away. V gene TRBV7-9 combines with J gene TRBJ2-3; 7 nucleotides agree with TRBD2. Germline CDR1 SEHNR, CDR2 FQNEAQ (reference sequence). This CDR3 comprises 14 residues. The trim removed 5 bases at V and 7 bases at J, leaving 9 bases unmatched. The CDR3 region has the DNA TGTGCCAGCAGCGCGGGAGTGGGTACACATACGCAGTATTTT. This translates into CASSAGVGTHTQYF.

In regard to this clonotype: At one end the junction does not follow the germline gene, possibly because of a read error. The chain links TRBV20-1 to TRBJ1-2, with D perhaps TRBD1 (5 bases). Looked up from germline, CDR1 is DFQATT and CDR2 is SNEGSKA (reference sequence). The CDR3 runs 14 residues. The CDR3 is CSAQPGGGGYGYTF. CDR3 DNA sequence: TGCAGTGCTCAGCCGGGGGGAGGAGGGTATGGCTACACTTTC.

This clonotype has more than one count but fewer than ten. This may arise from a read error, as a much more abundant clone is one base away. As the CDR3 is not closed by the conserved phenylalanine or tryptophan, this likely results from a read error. CDR3 in DNA: TGTGCCAGCAGCTTAACTGGGAGCGAGACCCAGTACCTC. Amino acid sequence: CASSLTGSETQYL. The J gene is TRBJ2-5, the V gene TRBV5-5; maybe TRBD2 (5 bases). Looked up from germline, CDR1 is SGHKS and CDR2 is YYEKEE (reference sequence). The V end was cut by 2 bases, the J end by 5 bases, with 10 bases between. This CDR3 has 13 amino acids.